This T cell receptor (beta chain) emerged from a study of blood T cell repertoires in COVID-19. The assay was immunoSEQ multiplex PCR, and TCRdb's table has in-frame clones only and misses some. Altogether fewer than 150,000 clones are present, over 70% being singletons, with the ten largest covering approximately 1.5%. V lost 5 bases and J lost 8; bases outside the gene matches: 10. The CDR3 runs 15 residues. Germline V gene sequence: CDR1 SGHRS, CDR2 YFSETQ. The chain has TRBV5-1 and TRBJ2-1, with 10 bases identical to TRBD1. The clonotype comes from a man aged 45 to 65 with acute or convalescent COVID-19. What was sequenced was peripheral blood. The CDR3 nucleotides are TGCGCCAGCAGTATGGATGGGACAGGGGTGGATGAGCAGTTCTTC. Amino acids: CASSMDGTGVDEQFF.